This TCR beta chain appears in the sequencing data of a study of T cells in Graves' hyperthyroidism and ophthalmopathy. Study results and caveats: Most thyroid-expanded clonotypes above 0.001 were also found in blood.

The germline CDR1 and CDR2 sequences are SEHNR and FQNEAQ (reference sequence). CDR3 length: 15 residues. Trimming shortened V by 2 bases and J by 0 bases, and 9 bases separated the two germline ends. Graves' hyperthyroidism is called stable when ophthalmopathy does not progress within 18 months. With a duration under 2 months, the hyperthyroidism was newly diagnosed in patients aged 18 to 65. In making diagnoses, clinical symptoms, serum thyroxine and TRAb, thyroid ultrasound and orbital computed tomography were all used. This clonotype has ten or more counts. Its antigen is as yet unknown. What was amplified from RNA transcripts were TCR beta CDR3 regions. Carried out on the TCR CDR3, a first-round RT-PCR used the HTBI primer set. Using its own MiXCR run on the multiplex PCR reads, TCRdb lists one record per CDR3 protein. The sample holds some 740,000 distinct CDR3 sequences, 11% to 15% seen once.

The sequence was obtained from a woman between 18 and 29 years old with Graves' hyperthyroidism. The chain combines TRBV7-9 with TRBJ2-3; D is uncertain. The sample was blood. CDR3 in DNA: TGTGCCAGCAGCTTATATTTGGGAAGCACAGATACGCAGTATTTT. Its protein is CASSLYLGSTDTQYF.